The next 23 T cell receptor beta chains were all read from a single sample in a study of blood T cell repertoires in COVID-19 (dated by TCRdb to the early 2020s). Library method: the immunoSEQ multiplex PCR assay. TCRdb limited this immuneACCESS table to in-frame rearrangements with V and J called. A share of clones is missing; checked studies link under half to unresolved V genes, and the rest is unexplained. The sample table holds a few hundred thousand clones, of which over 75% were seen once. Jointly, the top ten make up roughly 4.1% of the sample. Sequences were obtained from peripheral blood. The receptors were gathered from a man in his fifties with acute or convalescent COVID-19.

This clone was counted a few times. The CDR3 sequence: CASSLAGTGGVAGELFF. The CDR3 DNA follows: TGTGCCAGCAGCTTAGCCGGGACAGGGGGGGTGGCCGGGGAGCTGTTTTTT. The chain is built from TRBV11-2 and TRBJ2-2; 11 bases agree with TRBD1. J gave up 6 bases and V 1 base, and 7 bases lay outside the gene matches. In germline, CDR1 is SGHAT, CDR2 FQNNGV. The CDR3 is 17 residues long.

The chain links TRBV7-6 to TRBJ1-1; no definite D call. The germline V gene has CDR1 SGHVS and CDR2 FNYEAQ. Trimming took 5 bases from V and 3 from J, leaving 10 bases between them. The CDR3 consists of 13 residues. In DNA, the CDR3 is TGTGCCAGCAGCAAAAACTGGTACACTGAAGCTTTCTTT. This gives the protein CASSKNWYTEAFF.

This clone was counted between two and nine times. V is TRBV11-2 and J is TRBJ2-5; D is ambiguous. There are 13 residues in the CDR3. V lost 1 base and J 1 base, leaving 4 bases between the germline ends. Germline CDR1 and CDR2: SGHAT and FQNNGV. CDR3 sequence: CASSLALQETQYF. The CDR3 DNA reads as TGTGCCAGCAGCTTAGCACTCCAAGAGACCCAGTACTTC.

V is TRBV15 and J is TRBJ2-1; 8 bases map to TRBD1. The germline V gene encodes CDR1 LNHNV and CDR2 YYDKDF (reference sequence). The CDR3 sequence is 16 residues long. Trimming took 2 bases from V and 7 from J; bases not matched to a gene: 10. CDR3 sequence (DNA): TGTGCCACCAGCAGACCCCGCCGACAGGGGTCGAATGAGCAGTTCTTC. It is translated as CATSRPRRQGSNEQFF.

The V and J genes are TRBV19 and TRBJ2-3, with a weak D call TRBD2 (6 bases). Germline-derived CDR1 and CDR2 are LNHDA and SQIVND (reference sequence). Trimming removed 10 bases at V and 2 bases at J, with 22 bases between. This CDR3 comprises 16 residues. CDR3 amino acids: CATTDIGGDPTDTQYF. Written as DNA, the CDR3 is TGTGCCACTACCGACATAGGAGGGGACCCCACAGATACGCAGTATTTT.

CDR3 bases: TGTGCCACCTCGGGACAGTTGAACACTGAAGCTTTCTTT. This encodes CATSGQLNTEAFF. V is TRBV6-5 and J is TRBJ1-1; 7 bases fit TRBD1. Germline CDR1 and CDR2: MNHEY and SVGAGI. This CDR3 has 13 amino acids. V shed 10 bases, J shed 0 bases, and the junction held 5 bases outside the gene matches.

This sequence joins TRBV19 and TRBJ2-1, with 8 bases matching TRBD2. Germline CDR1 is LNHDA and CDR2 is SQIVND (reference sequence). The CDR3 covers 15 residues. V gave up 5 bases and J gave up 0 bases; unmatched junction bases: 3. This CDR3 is CASSDSGASYNEQFF. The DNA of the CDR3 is TGTGCCAGTAGTGATAGCGGGGCCTCCTACAATGAGCAGTTCTTC.

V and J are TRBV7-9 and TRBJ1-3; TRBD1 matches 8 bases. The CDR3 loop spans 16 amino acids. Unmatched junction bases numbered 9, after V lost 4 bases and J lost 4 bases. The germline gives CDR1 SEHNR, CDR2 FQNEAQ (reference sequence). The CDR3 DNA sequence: TGTGCCAGCAGCTCTTCAGGGGGCCCTCGGGGAAACACCATATATTTT. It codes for CASSSSGGPRGNTIYF. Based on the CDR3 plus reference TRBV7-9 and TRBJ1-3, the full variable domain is DTGVSQNPRHKITKRGQNVTFRCDPISEHNRLYWYRQTLGQGPEFLTYFQNEAQLEKSRLLSDRFSAERPKGSFSTLEIQRTEQGDSAMYLCASSSSGGPRGNTIYFGEGSWLTVV.

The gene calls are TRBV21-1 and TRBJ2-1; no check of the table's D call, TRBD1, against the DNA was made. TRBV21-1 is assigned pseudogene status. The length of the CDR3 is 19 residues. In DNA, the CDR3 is TGTGCCAGCAGCAGCCCCTTAAAGACAGGGAGCGTCCCCTACAATGAGCAGTTCTTC. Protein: CASSSPLKTGSVPYNEQFF.

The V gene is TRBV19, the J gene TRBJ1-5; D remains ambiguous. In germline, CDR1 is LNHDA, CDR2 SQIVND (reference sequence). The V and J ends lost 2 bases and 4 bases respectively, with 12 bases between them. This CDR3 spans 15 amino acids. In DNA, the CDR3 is TGTGCCAGTAGTATAAAGGTTAGCATGAATCAGCCCCAGCATTTT. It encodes CASSIKVSMNQPQHF.

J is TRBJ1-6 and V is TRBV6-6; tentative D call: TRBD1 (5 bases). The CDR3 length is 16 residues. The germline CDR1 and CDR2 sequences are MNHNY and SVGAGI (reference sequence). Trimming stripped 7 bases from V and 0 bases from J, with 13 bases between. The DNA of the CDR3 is TGTGCCAGCACCCGGGGGGGGAGCTCCTATAATTCACCCCTCCACTTT. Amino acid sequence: CASTRGGSSYNSPLHF.

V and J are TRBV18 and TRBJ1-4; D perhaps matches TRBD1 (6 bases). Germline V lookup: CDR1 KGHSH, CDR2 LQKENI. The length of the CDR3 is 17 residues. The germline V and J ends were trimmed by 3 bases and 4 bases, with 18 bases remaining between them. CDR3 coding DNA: TGTGCCAGCTCACCCAGGGGCCGGACGGGCCTTAATGAAAAACTGTTTTTT. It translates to CASSPRGRTGLNEKLFF.

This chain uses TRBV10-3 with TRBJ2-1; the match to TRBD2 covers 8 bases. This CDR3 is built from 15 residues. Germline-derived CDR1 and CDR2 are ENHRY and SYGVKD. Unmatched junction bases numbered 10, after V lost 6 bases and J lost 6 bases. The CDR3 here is CAIRRDLAGGNEQFF. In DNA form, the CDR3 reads TGTGCCATCAGAAGGGACTTGGCGGGGGGCAATGAGCAGTTCTTC.

The CDR3 DNA reads as TGCAGCGTTGCAAAGACTAGCGGGGGGTACAATGAGCAGTTCTTC. Amino acid sequence: CSVAKTSGGYNEQFF. V and J are TRBV29-1 and TRBJ2-1, with TRBD2 identical over 13 bases. Losses at the gene ends were 4 bases for V and 4 bases for J; bases not matched to a gene: 4. The CDR3 spans 15 residues. In germline, CDR1 is SQVTM, CDR2 ANQGSEA.

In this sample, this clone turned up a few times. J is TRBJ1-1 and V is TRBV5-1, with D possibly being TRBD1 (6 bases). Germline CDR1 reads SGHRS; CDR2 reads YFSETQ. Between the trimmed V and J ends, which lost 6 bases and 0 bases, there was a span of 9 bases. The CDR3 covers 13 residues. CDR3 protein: CASNTGMNTEAFF. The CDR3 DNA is TGCGCCAGCAATACAGGGATGAACACTGAAGCTTTCTTT.

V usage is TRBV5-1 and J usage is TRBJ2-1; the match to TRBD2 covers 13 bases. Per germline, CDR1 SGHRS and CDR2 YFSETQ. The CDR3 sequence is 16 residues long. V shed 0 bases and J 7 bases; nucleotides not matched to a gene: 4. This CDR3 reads CASSLAGTSGVNEQFF. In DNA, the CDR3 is TGCGCCAGCAGCTTGGCCGGGACTAGCGGGGTTAATGAGCAGTTCTTC.

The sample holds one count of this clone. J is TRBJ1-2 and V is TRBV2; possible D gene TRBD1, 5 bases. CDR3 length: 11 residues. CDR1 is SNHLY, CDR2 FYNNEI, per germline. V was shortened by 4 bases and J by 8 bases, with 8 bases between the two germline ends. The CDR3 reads CASSGGRGYTF. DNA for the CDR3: TGTGCCAGCAGTGGGGGCAGGGGCTACACCTTC.

The CDR3 coding sequence is TGTGCCAGCAACGGACAGGGAACTTATGGCTACACCTTC. As protein: CASNGQGTYGYTF. The chain joins TRBV7-9 to TRBJ1-2; 8 nucleotides match TRBD1. The CDR3 length is 13 residues. Germline V gives CDR1 SEHNR, CDR2 FQNEAQ (reference sequence). Unmatched junction bases numbered 6, after V lost 7 bases and J lost 5 bases.

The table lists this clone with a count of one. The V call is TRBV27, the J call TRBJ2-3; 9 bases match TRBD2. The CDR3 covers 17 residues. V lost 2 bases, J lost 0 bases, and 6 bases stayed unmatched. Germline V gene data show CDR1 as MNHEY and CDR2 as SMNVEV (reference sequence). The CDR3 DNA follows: TGTGCCAGCAGTTTACTTGGCGGGGGGGATAGCACAGATACGCAGTATTTT. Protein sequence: CASSLLGGGDSTDTQYF.

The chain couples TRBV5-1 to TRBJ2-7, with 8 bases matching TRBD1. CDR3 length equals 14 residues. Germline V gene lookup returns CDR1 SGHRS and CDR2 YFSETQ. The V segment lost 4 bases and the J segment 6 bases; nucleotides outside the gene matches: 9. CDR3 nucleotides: TGCGCCAGCAGCATGGGACAGGAAGGTGGCGAGCAGTACTTC. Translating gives CASSMGQEGGEQYF.

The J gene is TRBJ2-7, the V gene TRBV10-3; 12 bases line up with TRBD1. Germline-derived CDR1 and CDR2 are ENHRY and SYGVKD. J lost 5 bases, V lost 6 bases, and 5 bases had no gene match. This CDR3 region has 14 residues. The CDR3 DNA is TGTGCCATCAGGACCGGGACAGGGGGCGACGAGCAGTACTTC. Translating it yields CAIRTGTGGDEQYF.

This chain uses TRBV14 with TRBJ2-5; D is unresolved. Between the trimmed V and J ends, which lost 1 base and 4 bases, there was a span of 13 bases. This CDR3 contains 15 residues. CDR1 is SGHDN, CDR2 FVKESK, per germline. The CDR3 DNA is TGTGCCAGCAGCCAAGGGCGAGGTTGGCGAGAGACCCAGTACTTC. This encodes CASSQGRGWRETQYF.

In nucleotides, the CDR3 is TGTGCCAGCAGTTTGGGACAGTCCTACGAGCAGTACTTC. Protein: CASSLGQSYEQYF. The rearrangement joins TRBV6-5 to TRBJ2-7, with TRBD1 matching 7 bases. Germline-derived CDR1 and CDR2 are MNHEY and SVGAGI. The CDR3 is 13 residues long. V shed 4 bases, J shed 1 base, and the junction held 1 base outside the gene matches.